Detailed here is one T cell receptor (beta chain). The antigen remains undetermined. This CDR3 has 21 residues. V shed 2 bases, J shed 2 bases, and the junction held 16 bases outside the gene matches. CDR1 and CDR2 from the germline V gene are MGHRA and YSYEKL. Method: immunoSEQ multiplex PCR; TCRdb's copy keeps in-frame clones and lacks some. The sample has 25,000 to 30,000 clones, around three quarters seen once; the top ten hold around 20%. These data originate in a study of T cell repertoires in ileal Crohn's disease. Overall study context: Patients had a median roughly 8-year disease duration, and less than 40% were active smokers. Operated complications were stricturing disease (around 61%) and penetrating disease (roughly 39%). Overall study results and limits: All patients with clonality above 26.8% had endoscopic recurrence. Clonal expansions were more frequent in active smokers than non-smokers at surgery.

The chain has TRBV4-1 and TRBJ2-3; 13 bases line up with TRBD2. The material sequenced was ileal tissue. This sequence originates from an adult with Crohn's disease. The CDR3 loop reads CASSQTRGSWTSGGNTDTQYF. The CDR3 DNA follows: TGCGCCAGCAGCCAAACTCGGGGGTCCTGGACTAGCGGGGGAAACACAGATACGCAGTATTTT.